This T cell receptor (beta chain) was identified during a study of CD8 T cells in ankylosing spondylitis. Whole-study results and caveats: The study identified a TCR beta motif of seven or eight highly homologous variants that appeared characteristic of ankylosing spondylitis blood.

Concerning this clonotype: Its antigen is not known.

TCRdb re-analysed the 5' RACE reads in MiXCR, keeping a single row per CDR3 protein. The sample has approximately 520,000 distinct CDR3 sequences; about 5.7% are singletons. After removal of 8 bases from V and 0 bases from J, the junction contained 8 bases not matched to a gene. Per the germline V gene, CDR1 is SQVTM and CDR2 is ANQGSEA. This CDR3 contains 14 residues. The sequenced sample was blood, either unsorted or a sorted T cell fraction (not recorded which). The chain carries TRBV29-1 and TRBJ1-1; 8 bases are a match to TRBD1. The TCR was taken from a male donor with ankylosing spondylitis. This chain's CDR3 is CSIERQGMNTEAFF. CDR3 coding DNA: TGCAGCATAGAAAGACAGGGGATGAACACTGAAGCTTTCTTT.